The source of this T cell receptor beta chain is a study of monozygotic twins with inflammatory bowel disease. Study-level results: Distinction of different T cell subtypes was not possible. Treatment differences in immunosuppression may have added variability to the repertoires of patients.

Total RNA from whole blood was isolated with no T cell sorting. After re-calling the 5' RACE reads, TCRdb lists one entry per CDR3 protein, DNA absent. This sample's table has more than 300,000 distinct CDR3 sequences. This CDR3 has 11 amino acids. Germline CDR1 is DFQATT and CDR2 is SNEGSKA (reference sequence). On this clonotype itself: As yet, its antigen is unknown.

The TCR comes from a human donor with ulcerative colitis or Crohn's disease, or a healthy co-twin of an affected twin (not recorded which). Sequences were obtained from blood. The V gene is TRBV20-1, the J gene TRBJ2-3. CDR3 sequence reads: CSATITDTQYF.